The 15 T cell receptor beta chains below come from one sample, sequenced in a study of shared clonotypes between healthy human individuals. The protocol was immunoSEQ multiplex PCR, while the TCRdb copy is restricted to in-frame clones and leaves out a portion. This table holds around 990,000 clones, around three quarters found once. What was sequenced was memory CD4+ T cells from PBMCs. Noted subset: CD45RA-negative fraction. Receptor source: a man between 18 and 35 years old in good health. Some clones in this sample may be carry-over from other donors' samples.

The rearrangement joins TRBV7-2 to TRBJ2-1; a weak D match, TRBD2 (5 bases). The length of the CDR3 is 19 residues. Germline CDR1 SGHTA, CDR2 FQGNSA. Trimming took 4 bases from V and 0 from J, leaving 22 bases between them. The CDR3, as DNA: TGTGCCAGCAGCTCCGGCCCTAGCACTTCCTGGAGCTCCTACAATGAGCAGTTCTTC. The encoded protein is CASSSGPSTSWSSYNEQFF.

Of note for this clone: This sequence may be a read error, since a much larger clone differs from it by one base. The CDR3: CASSPQAGNTEAFF. CDR3 in DNA: TGTGCCAGCTCACCACAGGCAGGGAACACTGAAGCTTTCTTT. The chain has TRBV18 and TRBJ1-1, with D hard to call. The V and J ends lost 1 base and 1 base respectively, with 7 bases between them. The CDR3 spans 14 residues. CDR1 is KGHSH, CDR2 LQKENI, per germline.

The chain combines TRBV5-1 with TRBJ2-3; 7 nucleotides line up with TRBD1. The CDR3 is 15 amino acids. J gave up 5 bases and V 3 bases, and 9 bases lay outside the gene matches. The germline gives CDR1 SGHRS, CDR2 YFSETQ. For the CDR3, the DNA is TGCGCCAGCAGCTCCCGACAGGGTGCTATAGATACGCAGTATTTT. Its translation is CASSSRQGAIDTQYF. Filled out from reference TRBV5-1 and TRBJ2-3, the complete variable domain reads KAGVTQTPRYLIKTRGQQVTLSCSPISGHRSVSWYQQTPGQGLQFLFEYFSETQRNKGNFPGRFSGRQFSNSRSEMNVSTLELGDSALYLCASSSRQGAIDTQYFGPGTRLTVL.

The chain recombines TRBV19 with TRBJ1-1; unclear D gene. The V and J ends lost 2 bases and 0 bases respectively, with 10 bases between them. The germline gives CDR1 LNHDA, CDR2 SQIVND (reference sequence). CDR3 length: 15 amino acids. The CDR3 spells CASSIYEGMNTEAFF. The CDR3 DNA reads TGTGCCAGTAGTATATATGAGGGCATGAACACTGAAGCTTTCTTT.

The chain has TRBV30 and TRBJ2-1; 9 bases line up with TRBD2. The CDR3 is 19 amino acids. The V gene end was trimmed by 4 bases and the J gene end by 4 bases; junction bases not matched to a gene: 20. The V gene's germline CDR1 is GTSNPN and CDR2 SVGIG (reference sequence). The CDR3 protein is CAWNTRQGVLAGQYNEQFF. The CDR3 bases are TGTGCCTGGAACACTCGACAGGGAGTGCTAGCGGGACAGTACAATGAGCAGTTCTTC.

The CDR3 region has the DNA TGTGCCAGCAGTGATGTTCCTCCGGGGGGCAATGAGCAGTTCTTC. This codes for CASSDVPPGGNEQFF. The chain recombines TRBV27 with TRBJ2-1; 7 positions match TRBD2. The CDR3 length is 15 residues. The germline V gene has CDR1 MNHEY and CDR2 SMNVEV (reference sequence). Trimming at V came to 5 bases and at J to 6 bases, leaving 10 bases not matched to a gene.

The J gene is TRBJ1-5, the V gene TRBV6-1, with D tentatively TRBD1 (5 bases). CDR1 and CDR2 (germline): MNHNS, SASEGT. V was trimmed by 2 bases and J by 2 bases, leaving 13 bases between them. This CDR3 is built from 16 residues. The CDR3 reads CASSEQGGFGNQPQHF. The DNA of the CDR3 is TGTGCCAGCAGTGAACAGGGAGGATTTGGCAATCAGCCCCAGCATTTT.

V is TRBV4-2 and J is TRBJ2-4, with 8 nucleotides matching TRBD2. CDR3 length: 17 residues. Unmatched junction bases numbered 10, after V lost 4 bases and J lost 2 bases. CDR1 LGHNA and CDR2 YNFKEQ come from the germline V gene. DNA for the CDR3: TGTGCCAGCAGCCCACCATGGCTAGCGGGTTCCAAAAACATTCAGTACTTC. Translated, it gives CASSPPWLAGSKNIQYF.

This clone is a singleton in its sample. The chain uses TRBV18 and TRBJ2-5; possible D gene TRBD1, 5 bases. Germline V gene lookup returns CDR1 KGHSH and CDR2 LQKENI. V lost 0 bases and J lost 3, with 11 bases in between. The CDR3 has 15 residues. The CDR3, as DNA: TGTGCCAGCTCACCACCAGCAGGGATAGAAGAGACCCAGTACTTC. Its translation is CASSPPAGIEETQYF.

This chain joins TRBV25-1 and TRBJ2-1; 11 positions agree with TRBD1. The CDR3 has 14 residues. From germline, CDR1 is MGHDK and CDR2 SYGVNS. V was pared by 5 bases and J by 9 bases, with 6 bases of the junction left unmatched. Here the CDR3 DNA reads TGTGCCAGCAGTCCACGGACAGGGGGCGGTGAGCAGTTCTTC. This codes for CASSPRTGGGEQFF.

V and J are TRBV18 and TRBJ2-3; 8 bases match TRBD2. The CDR3 is made up of 15 amino acids. Losses at the gene ends were 5 bases for V and 0 bases for J; bases not matched to a gene: 4. Germline V CDR1 and CDR2: KGHSH, LQKENI. The CDR3 protein is CASSGASGSTDTQYF. The CDR3 nucleotides read TGTGCCAGCTCAGGGGCTAGCGGGAGCACAGATACGCAGTATTTT.

V and J are TRBV10-2 and TRBJ2-1; no firm D call. Deletions cut 5 bases from V and 7 bases from J, with 3 bases between. CDR1 and CDR2 from the germline V gene are WSHSY and SAAADI. The CDR3 has 10 residues. Here the CDR3 reads CASSSNEQFF. The CDR3 DNA reads TGCGCCAGCAGTTCTAATGAGCAGTTCTTC.

The chain joins TRBV2 to TRBJ2-2; D is undetermined. Germline V lookup: CDR1 SNHLY, CDR2 FYNNEI. V was clipped by 6 bases and J by 1 base, with 9 bases between them. This CDR3 contains 14 residues. The CDR3 region is CASRADMNTGELFF. The CDR3 region has the DNA TGTGCCAGCAGGGCCGACATGAACACCGGGGAGCTGTTTTTT.

V is TRBV19 and J is TRBJ2-5, with D maybe TRBD2 (6 bases). Germline V gene lookup returns CDR1 LNHDA and CDR2 SQIVND (reference sequence). V shed 4 bases and J shed 5 bases, with 17 bases lying between them. This CDR3 has 15 residues. This CDR3 reads CASSKRREAGETQYF. The CDR3 DNA follows: TGTGCCAGTAGTAAGAGGAGGGAAGCTGGGGAGACCCAGTACTTC.

The V call is TRBV6-4, the J call TRBJ1-5; the match to TRBD1 covers 7 bases. Germline V gene sequence: CDR1 MRHNA, CDR2 SNTAGT. This CDR3 is 15 amino acids long. V lost 4 bases, J lost 0 bases, and 3 bases stayed unmatched. This CDR3 reads CASSGDSLSNQPQHF. The CDR3 DNA is TGTGCCAGCAGTGGGGACAGCCTTAGCAATCAGCCCCAGCATTTT.